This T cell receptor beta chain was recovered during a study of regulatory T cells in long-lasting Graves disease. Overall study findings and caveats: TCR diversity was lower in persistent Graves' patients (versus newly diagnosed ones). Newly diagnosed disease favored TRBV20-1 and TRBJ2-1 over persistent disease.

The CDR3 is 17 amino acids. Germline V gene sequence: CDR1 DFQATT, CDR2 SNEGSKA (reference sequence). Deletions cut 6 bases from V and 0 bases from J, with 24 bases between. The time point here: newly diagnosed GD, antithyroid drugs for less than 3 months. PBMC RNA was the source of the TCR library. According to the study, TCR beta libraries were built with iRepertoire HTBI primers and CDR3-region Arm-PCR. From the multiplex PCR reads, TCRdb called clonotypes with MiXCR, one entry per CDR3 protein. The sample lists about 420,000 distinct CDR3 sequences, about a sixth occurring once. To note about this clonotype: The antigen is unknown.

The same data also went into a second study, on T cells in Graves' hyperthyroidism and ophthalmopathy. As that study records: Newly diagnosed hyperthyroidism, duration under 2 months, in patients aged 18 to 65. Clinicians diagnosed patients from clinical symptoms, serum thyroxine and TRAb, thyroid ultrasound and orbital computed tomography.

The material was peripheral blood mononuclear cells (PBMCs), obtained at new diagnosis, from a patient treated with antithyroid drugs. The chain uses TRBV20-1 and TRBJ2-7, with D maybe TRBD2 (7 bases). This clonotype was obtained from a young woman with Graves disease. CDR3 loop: CSAEGRGAFGSSYEQYF. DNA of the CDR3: TGCAGTGCCGAGGGACGGGGGGCGTTCGGTAGCTCCTACGAGCAGTACTTC.